The 13 T cell receptor beta chains listed next were all sequenced from one sample in a study of regulatory T cells in long-lasting Graves disease (dated by TCRdb to the early 2020s). What this sample's time point label stands for: newly diagnosed GD, antithyroid drugs for less than 3 months. For both TCR sequencing and RNA sequencing, RNA was extracted from PBMCs using TRIzol. Libraries were prepared through multiplex PCR. The sequencer listed for this sample is Illumina HiSeq 4000. To build TCR beta libraries, CDR3 regions were amplified by Arm-PCR using iRepertoire HTBI primers. In-frame beta chains were kept once TCRdb had trimmed the public reads at Q25 with fastp and called clones with MiXCR. Entries are consolidated by CDR3 protein sequence, retaining the most common genes and DNA. For this sample the table gives about 430,000 distinct CDR3 sequences, of which 15% were detected only once. Under 9% of the sample is taken by the ten largest.

These same data were also listed under a study on T cells in Graves' hyperthyroidism and ophthalmopathy.

This specimen consisted of peripheral blood mononuclear cells (PBMCs), obtained at new diagnosis, from a patient treated with antithyroid drugs. The receptors stem from a middle-aged woman with Graves disease. Donor details come from another sample of the same person, matched by shared clones.

A word on this clonotype: This may arise from a read error, as a much more abundant clone is one base away. V and J are TRBV2 and TRBJ2-2; D gene uncertain. With 2 bases removed from V and 6 bases from J, the gap between germline ends came to 4 bases. This CDR3 is built from 12 residues. From germline, CDR1 is SNHLY and CDR2 FYNNEI. In DNA form, the CDR3 reads TGTGCCAGCAGTGAAAAAGCCGGGGAGCTGTTTTTT. This encodes CASSEKAGELFF.

CDR3 DNA sequence: TGTGCCAGCAGCCTCTCTACCCGGGGCACAGATACGCAGTATTTT. It encodes CASSLSTRGTDTQYF. The chain couples TRBV6-1 to TRBJ2-3; D not certain. V was clipped by 6 bases and J by 1 base, with 14 bases between them. Germline CDR1 and CDR2: MNHNS and SASEGT. CDR3 size: 15 residues.

This clonotype was seen just once. The V call is TRBV10-3, the J call TRBJ2-7; D gene ambiguous. The DNA end is more similar to TRBJ2-5, so the J call may be wrong. The germline V gene has CDR1 ENHRY and CDR2 SYGVKD. There are 17 residues in the CDR3. The CDR3 DNA reads as TGTGCCATCAGTGAGTCCTTCGGGCAGGAAAAAGGGGAGACCCAGTACTTC. Protein product: CAISESFGQEKGETQYF.

This clonotype has ten or more counts. The V and J genes are TRBV7-9 and TRBJ2-1; D may correspond to TRBD1 or TRBD2 (5 bases each). The CDR3 contains 18 residues. V shed 2 bases and J shed 4 bases, with 21 bases lying between them. The V gene's germline CDR1 is SEHNR and CDR2 FQNEAQ (reference sequence). Written as DNA, the CDR3 is TGTGCCAGCAGCTTAACGAGAGTAGGGGAGTTGGGGTACAATGAGCAGTTCTTC. The encoded protein is CASSLTRVGELGYNEQFF.

The genes are TRBV4-1 and TRBJ2-1; 14 nucleotides line up with TRBD2. J gave up 9 bases and V 3 bases, and 25 bases lay outside the gene matches. Germline V gene sequence: CDR1 MGHRA, CDR2 YSYEKL. The CDR3 is made up of 22 amino acids. The CDR3 region is CASSHDRVRLAGGPEWKSEQFF. CDR3 nucleotide sequence: TGCGCCAGCAGCCACGACAGGGTCCGACTAGCGGGAGGGCCCGAGTGGAAAAGTGAGCAGTTCTTC.

The gene calls are TRBV5-6 and TRBJ2-7; 10 nucleotides align to TRBD2. There are 14 residues in the CDR3. Germline-derived CDR1 and CDR2 are SGHDT and YYEEEE. The V and J ends lost 9 bases and 2 bases, in that order; junction bases with no gene match: 8. CDR3 protein: CATSSSGSPYEQYF. In DNA, the CDR3 is TGTGCCACCTCTTCTAGCGGGAGCCCCTACGAGCAGTACTTC.

V usage is TRBV10-3 and J usage is TRBJ2-7; D may be TRBD1 (7 bases). This CDR3 has 14 amino acids. V shed 7 bases and J shed 7 bases, with 20 bases lying between them. Per the germline V gene, CDR1 is ENHRY and CDR2 is SYGVKD. Written as DNA, the CDR3 is TGTGCCATCACGGAGGGGGCGGCTACGTCGGAGCAGTACTTC. Residues: CAITEGAATSEQYF.

This clonotype was found a few times. The chain uses TRBV4-1 and TRBJ2-1, with 14 bases that match TRBD2. Looked up from germline, CDR1 is MGHRA and CDR2 is YSYEKL. V shed 0 bases and J 2 bases; nucleotides not matched to a gene: 9. This CDR3 is built from 20 residues. The CDR3 coding sequence is TGCGCCAGCAGCCAAGACCCGCCGACTAGCGGGAGGGGCACCTACAATGAGCAGTTCTTC. It encodes CASSQDPPTSGRGTYNEQFF.

This clonotype was detected many times. The rearrangement joins TRBV12-3 or TRBV12-4 to TRBJ2-5; D possibly corresponds to TRBD1 (6 bases). The CDR3 covers 17 residues. V was pared by 4 bases and J by 4 bases, with 22 bases between. CDR3 amino acids: CASSSGLGAVPAETQYF. The CDR3 DNA sequence: TGTGCCAGCAGTTCGGGGCTGGGGGCCGTACCGGCAGAGACCCAGTACTTC.

As DNA, the CDR3 is TGTGCCACCAGCAGGGACTACCGCGAGCAGTACTTC. This translates into CATSRDYREQYF. The V and J genes are TRBV15 and TRBJ2-7; possibly TRBD2 for D (6 bases). Germline loops: CDR1 LNHNV, CDR2 YYDKDF (reference sequence). V lost 3 bases and J 6 bases, leaving 9 bases between the germline ends. The CDR3 is made up of 12 amino acids.

At least ten counts were recorded for this clonotype. The rearrangement joins TRBV2 to TRBJ2-7; maybe TRBD2 (6 bases). Trimming left V 7 bases short and J 0 bases short, with 10 bases between. Germline CDR1 reads SNHLY; CDR2 reads FYNNEI. The CDR3 is 13 residues long. The CDR3 here is CASMLAYSYEQYF. The DNA for the CDR3 is TGTGCCAGCATGCTAGCGTACTCCTACGAGCAGTACTTC.

In this sample, this clonotype turned up many times. The CDR3 sequence: CASSTDGSGANVLTF. Here the CDR3 DNA reads TGTGCCAGCAGCACAGACGGCTCTGGGGCCAACGTCCTGACTTTC. This chain joins TRBV28 and TRBJ2-6; D is undetermined. The V end was cut by 6 bases, the J end by 0 bases, with 9 bases between. Per the germline V gene, CDR1 is MDHEN and CDR2 is SYDVKM. The CDR3 runs to 15 residues.

The V and J genes are TRBV12-3 or TRBV12-4 and TRBJ2-1, with 11 bases lining up with TRBD2. This CDR3 comprises 15 residues. V lost 7 bases to trimming and J lost 8 bases; unmatched junction nucleotides: 10. The CDR3 DNA reads TGTGCCAGCAACCAAATAGCGGGAGGGCAGGATGAGCAGTTCTTC. Translated: CASNQIAGGQDEQFF.